This TCR beta chain was obtained from a study of CD8 T cells in ankylosing spondylitis. General study results and limits: Among TCR beta sequences, a motif of under 10 highly homologous variants appeared characteristic of ankylosing spondylitis blood. From matched ankylosing spondylitis synovial fluid, disease-linked clones were reportedly recovered at significantly enriched levels. The authors found the disease-linked clones to be CD8+ and relatively rare in peripheral blood.

This clonotype has only a few counts. Its matching antigen is unknown. In making TCR beta libraries, quantitative 5'-RACE with molecular barcodes was used. TCRdb re-called the 5' RACE reads with MiXCR, one entry per CDR3 protein. This sample has 250,000 to 350,000 distinct CDR3 sequences, with 20% found just once. Sequencing was carried out using blood, either unsorted or a sorted T cell fraction (not recorded which). The sequence derives from a male donor with ankylosing spondylitis or in good health (not recorded which).

CDR3: CASRETGANEKLFF. Written as DNA, the CDR3 is TGTGCCAGCAGAGAGACAGGGGCTAATGAAAAACTGTTTTTT. This chain uses TRBV6-1 with TRBJ1-4; the match to TRBD1 covers 8 bases. This CDR3 has 14 residues. In germline, CDR1 is MNHNS, CDR2 SASEGT. V lost 6 bases, J lost 3 bases, and 3 bases stayed unmatched.